The entry below describes one T cell receptor (beta chain). The record originates from a study of blood T cell repertoires in COVID-19. Study-level information: The origin of the acute and convalescent COVID-19 samples was the United States, Italy and Spain.

There are 14 residues in the CDR3. V gave up 6 bases and J gave up 5 bases, with 15 bases separating them. From germline, CDR1 is MNHEY and CDR2 SMNVEV (reference sequence). Source study methods: Amplification of reference gene primers was used by the study to estimate nucleated cell counts. TCRdb's table, derived via immunoSEQ multiplex PCR, lists solely in-frame clones and lacks some. V and J calls and clone size are as listed in that table; D and trimming were resolved from the DNA. Among a few hundred thousand clones listed, about 89% were seen once. This clonotype was sampled from a man between 35 and 55 years old in a cohort exposed to, infected with or recovered from COVID-19 (not recorded which). The chain uses TRBV27 and TRBJ2-3; D possibly corresponds to TRBD1 (6 bases). Sequencing was done on a sample of PBMCs or T cells enriched from blood (not recorded which). The CDR3: CASRPMGAGDTQYF. The CDR3 DNA is TGTGCCAGCAGGCCTATGGGGGCAGGAGATACGCAGTATTTT.